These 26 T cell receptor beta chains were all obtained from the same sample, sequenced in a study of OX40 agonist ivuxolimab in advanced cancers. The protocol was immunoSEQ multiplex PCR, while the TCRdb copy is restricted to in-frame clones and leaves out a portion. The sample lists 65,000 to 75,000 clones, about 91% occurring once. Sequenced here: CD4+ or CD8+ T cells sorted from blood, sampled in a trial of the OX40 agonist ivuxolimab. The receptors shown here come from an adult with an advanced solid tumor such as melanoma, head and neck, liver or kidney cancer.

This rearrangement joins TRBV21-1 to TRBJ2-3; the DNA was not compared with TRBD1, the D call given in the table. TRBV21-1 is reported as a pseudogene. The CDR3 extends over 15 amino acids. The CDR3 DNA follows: TGTGCCAGCAGGTTGACAGGAGAGGAGCGAGTTACGCAGTATTTT. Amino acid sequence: CASRLTGEERVTQYF.

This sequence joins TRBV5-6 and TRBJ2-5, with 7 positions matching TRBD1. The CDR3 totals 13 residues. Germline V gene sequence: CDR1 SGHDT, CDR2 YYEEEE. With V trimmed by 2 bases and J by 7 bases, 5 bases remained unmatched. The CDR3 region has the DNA TGTGCCAGCAGCTTCGGACAGGACGGGACCCAGTACTTC. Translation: CASSFGQDGTQYF.

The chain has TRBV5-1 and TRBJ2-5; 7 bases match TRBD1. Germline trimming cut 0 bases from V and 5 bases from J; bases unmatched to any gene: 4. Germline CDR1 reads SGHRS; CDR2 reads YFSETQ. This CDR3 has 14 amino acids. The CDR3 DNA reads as TGCGCCAGCAGCTTGGACAGGGGTGGGGAGACCCAGTACTTC. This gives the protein CASSLDRGGETQYF.

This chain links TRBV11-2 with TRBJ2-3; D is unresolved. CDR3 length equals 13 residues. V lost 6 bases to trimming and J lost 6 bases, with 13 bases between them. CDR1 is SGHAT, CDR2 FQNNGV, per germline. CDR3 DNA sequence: TGTGCCAGCAGTTCAAAGGTTGAGGATACGCAGTATTTT. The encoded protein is CASSSKVEDTQYF. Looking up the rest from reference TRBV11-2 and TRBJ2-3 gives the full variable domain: EAGVAQSPRYKIIEKRQSVAFWCNPISGHATLYWYQQILGQGPKLLIQFQNNGVVDDSQLPKDRFSAERLKGVDSTLKIQPAKLEDSAVYLCASSSKVEDTQYFGPGTRLTVL.

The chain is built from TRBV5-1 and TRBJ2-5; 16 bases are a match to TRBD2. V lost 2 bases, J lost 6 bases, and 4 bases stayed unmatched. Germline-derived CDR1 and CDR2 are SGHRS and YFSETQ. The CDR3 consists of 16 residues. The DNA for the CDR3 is TGCGCCAGCAGCTTCGGGACTAGCGGGGGGGCGAAGACCCAGTACTTC. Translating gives CASSFGTSGGAKTQYF.

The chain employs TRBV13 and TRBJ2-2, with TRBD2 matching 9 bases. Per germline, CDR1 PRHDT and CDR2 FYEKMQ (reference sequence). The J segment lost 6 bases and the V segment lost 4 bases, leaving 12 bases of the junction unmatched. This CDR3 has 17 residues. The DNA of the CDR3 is TGTGCCAGCAGCTGGACCGGGACTAGCATTGGTCCCGGGGAGCTGTTTTTT. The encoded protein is CASSWTGTSIGPGELFF. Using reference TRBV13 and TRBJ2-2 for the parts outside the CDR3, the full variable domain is AAGVIQSPRHLIKEKRETATLKCYPIPRHDTVYWYQQGPGQDPQFLISFYEKMQSDKGSIPDRFSAQQFSDYHSELNMSSLELGDSALYFCASSWTGTSIGPGELFFGEGSRLTVL.

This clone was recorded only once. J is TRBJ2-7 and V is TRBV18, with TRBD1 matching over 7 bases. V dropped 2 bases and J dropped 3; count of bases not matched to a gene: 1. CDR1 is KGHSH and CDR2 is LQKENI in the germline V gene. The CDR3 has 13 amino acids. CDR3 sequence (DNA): TGTGCCAGCTCACCAACAGGGGTCTACGAGCAGTACTTC. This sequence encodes CASSPTGVYEQYF. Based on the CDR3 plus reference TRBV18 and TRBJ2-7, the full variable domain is NAGVMQNPRHLVRRRGQEARLRCSPMKGHSHVYWYRQLPEEGLKFMVYLQKENIIDESGMPKERFSAEFPKEGPSILRIQQVVRGDSAAYFCASSPTGVYEQYFGPGTRLTVT.

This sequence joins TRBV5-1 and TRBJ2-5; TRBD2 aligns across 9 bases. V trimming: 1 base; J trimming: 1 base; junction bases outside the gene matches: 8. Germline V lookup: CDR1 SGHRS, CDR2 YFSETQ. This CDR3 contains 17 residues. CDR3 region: CASSLTGTLAGQETQYF. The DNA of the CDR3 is TGCGCCAGCAGCTTGACCGGTACACTAGCGGGCCAAGAGACCCAGTACTTC.

The CDR3 is CASSLGGNTGELFF. DNA of the CDR3: TGCGCCAGCAGCTTGGGGGGCAACACCGGGGAGCTGTTTTTT. This sequence joins TRBV5-1 and TRBJ2-2; perhaps TRBD1 as D (5 bases). Trimming shortened V by 0 bases and J by 2 bases, and 5 bases separated the two germline ends. Germline V CDR1 and CDR2: SGHRS, YFSETQ. This CDR3 is built from 14 residues.

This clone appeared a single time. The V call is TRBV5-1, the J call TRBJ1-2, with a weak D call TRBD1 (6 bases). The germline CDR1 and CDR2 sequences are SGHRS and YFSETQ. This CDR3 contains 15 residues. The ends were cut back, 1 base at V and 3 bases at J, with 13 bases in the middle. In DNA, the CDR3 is TGCGCCAGCAGCTTGAACAGGGTAATCGACTATGGCTACACCTTC. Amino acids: CASSLNRVIDYGYTF.

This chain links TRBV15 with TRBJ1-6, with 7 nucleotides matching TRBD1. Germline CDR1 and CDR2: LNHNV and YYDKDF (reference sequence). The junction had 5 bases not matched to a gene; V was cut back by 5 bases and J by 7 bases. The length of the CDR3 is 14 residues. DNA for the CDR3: TGTGCCACCAGCGGGACAGCGACAAATTCACCCCTCCACTTT. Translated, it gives CATSGTATNSPLHF.

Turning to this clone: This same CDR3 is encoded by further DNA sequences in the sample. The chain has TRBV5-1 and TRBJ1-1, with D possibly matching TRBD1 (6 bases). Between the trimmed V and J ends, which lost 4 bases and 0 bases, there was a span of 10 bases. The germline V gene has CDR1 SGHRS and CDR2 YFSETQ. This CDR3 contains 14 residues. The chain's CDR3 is CASSLGGLNTEAFF. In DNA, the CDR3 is TGCGCCAGCAGCCTAGGGGGTTTGAACACTGAAGCTTTCTTT. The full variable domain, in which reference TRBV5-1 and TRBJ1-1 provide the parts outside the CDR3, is KAGVTQTPRYLIKTRGQQVTLSCSPISGHRSVSWYQQTPGQGLQFLFEYFSETQRNKGNFPGRFSGRQFSNSRSEMNVSTLELGDSALYLCASSLGGLNTEAFFGQGTRLTVV.

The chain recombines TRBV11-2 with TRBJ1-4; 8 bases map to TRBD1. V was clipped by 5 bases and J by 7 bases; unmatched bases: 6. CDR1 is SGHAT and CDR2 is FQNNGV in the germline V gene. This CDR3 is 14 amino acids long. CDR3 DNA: TGTGCCAGCAGCCACACAGGGGGGACTGAAAAACTGTTTTTT. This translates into CASSHTGGTEKLFF.

For the CDR3, the DNA is TGTGCCAGCTCCATCGGACAGGGGGATTTGGCTAATTCACCCCTCCACTTT. The encoded protein is CASSIGQGDLANSPLHF. The genes are TRBV2 and TRBJ1-6, with 10 bases fitting TRBD1. The CDR3 is made up of 17 amino acids. Trimming cost V 8 bases and J 6 bases; bases outside gene matches: 13. Per the germline V gene, CDR1 is SNHLY and CDR2 is FYNNEI.

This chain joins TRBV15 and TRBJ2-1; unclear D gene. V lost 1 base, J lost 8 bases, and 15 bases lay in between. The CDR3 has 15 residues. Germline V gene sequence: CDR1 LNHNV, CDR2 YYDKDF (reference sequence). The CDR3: CATSRGSFLADEQFF. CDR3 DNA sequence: TGTGCCACCAGCAGAGGCTCATTTTTGGCCGATGAGCAGTTCTTC. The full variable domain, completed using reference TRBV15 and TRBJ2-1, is DAMVIQNPRYQVTQFGKPVTLSCSQTLNHNVMYWYQQKSSQAPKLLFHYYDKDFNNEADTPDNFQSRRPNTSFCFLDIRSPGLGDTAMYLCATSRGSFLADEQFFGPGTRLTVL.

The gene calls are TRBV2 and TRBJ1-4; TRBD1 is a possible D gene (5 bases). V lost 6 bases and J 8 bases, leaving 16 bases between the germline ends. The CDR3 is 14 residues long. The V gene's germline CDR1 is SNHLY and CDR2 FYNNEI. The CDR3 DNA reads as TGTGCCAGCAGAGTGAGGGGTCCTAGCGAAAAACTGTTTTTT. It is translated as CASRVRGPSEKLFF.

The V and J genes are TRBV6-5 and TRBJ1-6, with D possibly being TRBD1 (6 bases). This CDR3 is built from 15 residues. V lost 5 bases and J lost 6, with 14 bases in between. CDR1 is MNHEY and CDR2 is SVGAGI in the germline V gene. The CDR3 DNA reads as TGTGCCAGCAGTCGGACAGTCTTGGGTAATTCACCCCTCCACTTT. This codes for CASSRTVLGNSPLHF.

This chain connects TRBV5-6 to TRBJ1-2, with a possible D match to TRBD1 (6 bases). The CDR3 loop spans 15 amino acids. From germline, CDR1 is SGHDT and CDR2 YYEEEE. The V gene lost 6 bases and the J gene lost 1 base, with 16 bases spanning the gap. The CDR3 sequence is CASTSVQGYNYGYTF. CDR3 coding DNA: TGTGCCAGCACCTCGGTACAGGGTTATAACTATGGCTACACCTTC.

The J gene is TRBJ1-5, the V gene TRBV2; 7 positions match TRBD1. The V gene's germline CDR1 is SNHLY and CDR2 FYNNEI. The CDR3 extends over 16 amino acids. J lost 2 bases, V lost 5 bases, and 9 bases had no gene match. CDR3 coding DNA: TGTGCCAGCAGTAACACAGGGGTCCCGGGCAATCAGCCCCAGCATTTT. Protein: CASSNTGVPGNQPQHF.

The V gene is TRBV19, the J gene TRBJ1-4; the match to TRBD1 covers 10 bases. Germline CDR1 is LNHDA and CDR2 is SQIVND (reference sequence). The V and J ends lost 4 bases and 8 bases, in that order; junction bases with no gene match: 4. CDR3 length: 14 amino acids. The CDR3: CASSRGQGNEKLFF. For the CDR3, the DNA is TGTGCCAGTAGTAGGGGACAGGGGAACGAAAAACTGTTTTTT.

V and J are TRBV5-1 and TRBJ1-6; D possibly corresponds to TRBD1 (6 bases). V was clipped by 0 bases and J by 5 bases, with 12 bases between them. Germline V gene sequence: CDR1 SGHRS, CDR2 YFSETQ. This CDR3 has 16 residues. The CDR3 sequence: CASSLAWTDDNSPLHF. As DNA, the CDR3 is TGCGCCAGCAGCTTGGCCTGGACAGACGATAATTCACCCCTCCACTTT.

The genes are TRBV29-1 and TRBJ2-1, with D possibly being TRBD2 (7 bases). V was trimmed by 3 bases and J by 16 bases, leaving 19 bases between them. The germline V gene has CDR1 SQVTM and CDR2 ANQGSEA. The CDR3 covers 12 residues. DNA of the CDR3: TGCAGCGTTGACCTCTCTCGGGGGGCTGGATTCTTC. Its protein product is CSVDLSRGAGFF.

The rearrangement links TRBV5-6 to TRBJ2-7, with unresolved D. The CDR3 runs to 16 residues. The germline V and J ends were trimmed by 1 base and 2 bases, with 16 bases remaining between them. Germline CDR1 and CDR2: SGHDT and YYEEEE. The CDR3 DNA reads TGTGCCAGCAGCTTGTACGGGTTTAGTTTGGCCTACGAGCAGTACTTC. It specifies CASSLYGFSLAYEQYF.

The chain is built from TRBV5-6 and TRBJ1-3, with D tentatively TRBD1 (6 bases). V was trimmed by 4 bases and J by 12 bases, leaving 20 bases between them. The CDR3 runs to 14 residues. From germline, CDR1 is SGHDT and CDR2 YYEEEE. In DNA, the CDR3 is TGTGCCAGCAGCCTTCTGACAGGCGCCGAAGGCATATATTTT. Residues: CASSLLTGAEGIYF.

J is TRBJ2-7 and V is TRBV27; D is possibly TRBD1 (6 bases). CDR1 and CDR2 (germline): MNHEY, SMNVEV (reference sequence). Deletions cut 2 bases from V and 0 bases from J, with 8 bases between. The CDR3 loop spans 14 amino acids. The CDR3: CASSLMDSSYEQYF. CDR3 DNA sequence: TGTGCCAGCAGTTTAATGGACAGCTCCTACGAGCAGTACTTC.

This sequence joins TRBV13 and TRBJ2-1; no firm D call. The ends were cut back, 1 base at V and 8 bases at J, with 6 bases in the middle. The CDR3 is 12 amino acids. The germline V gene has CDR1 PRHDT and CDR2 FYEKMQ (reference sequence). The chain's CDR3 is CASSLDEDEQFF. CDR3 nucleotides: TGTGCCAGCAGCTTAGATGAGGATGAGCAGTTCTTC.